The 13 T cell receptor beta chains below all came from one sample that was sequenced in a study of blood T cell repertoires in COVID-19 (TCRdb year 2020). The library was built by means of the immunoSEQ multiplex PCR assay. Not all clones reach the TCRdb copy of this immuneACCESS table, which keeps in-frame sequences only. Checked studies attribute under half of the gap to unresolved V genes and leave the rest unexplained. Here the sample has roughly 150,000 clones; about 83% occur a single time. The top ten hold approximately 10% of the sample. Sequencing was carried out using peripheral blood. The origin of the receptors is a woman aged 70-85 years with COVID-19, enrolled during active disease.

V usage is TRBV10-3 and J usage is TRBJ2-7, with 9 bases fitting TRBD1. This CDR3 region has 13 residues. V lost 10 bases and J lost 6; bases outside the gene matches: 10. Germline CDR1 ENHRY, CDR2 SYGVKD. The DNA of the CDR3 is TGTGCCACTCAAGACAGGGGGGCGGGCGAGCAGTACTTC. This translates into CATQDRGAGEQYF.

This sequence joins TRBV5-1 and TRBJ1-4; D may be TRBD1 (5 bases). CDR1 is SGHRS and CDR2 is YFSETQ in the germline V gene. V was cut by 4 bases and J by 7 bases, with 20 bases left in between. The CDR3 runs 16 residues. In nucleotides, the CDR3 is TGCGCCAGCAGCCTACGCTGGGGCCGGGTGGGTGAAAAACTGTTTTTT. Translating gives CASSLRWGRVGEKLFF. The whole variable domain, filled in from reference TRBV5-1 and TRBJ1-4, reads KAGVTQTPRYLIKTRGQQVTLSCSPISGHRSVSWYQQTPGQGLQFLFEYFSETQRNKGNFPGRFSGRQFSNSRSEMNVSTLELGDSALYLCASSLRWGRVGEKLFFGSGTQLSVL.

V usage is TRBV27 and J usage is TRBJ1-6, with D tentatively TRBD1 (5 bases). The CDR3 runs 15 residues. Trimming cost V 3 bases and J 8 bases, with 14 bases left between them. Germline values: CDR1 MNHEY, CDR2 SMNVEV (reference sequence). DNA of the CDR3: TGTGCCAGCAGTTTTTCAGGGAGGTGGGATTCACCCCTCCACTTT. Residues: CASSFSGRWDSPLHF.

The sample holds one count of this clone. The genes are TRBV5-4 and TRBJ2-7; 10 bases match TRBD2. The CDR3 is 16 amino acids. From germline, CDR1 is SGHNT and CDR2 YYREEE (reference sequence). After removal of 0 bases from V and 1 base from J, the junction contained 4 bases not matched to a gene. In DNA, the CDR3 is TGTGCCAGCAGCTTGGGCTCTAGCGGGGGATCCTACGAGCAGTACTTC. Protein sequence: CASSLGSSGGSYEQYF.

The chain carries TRBV19 and TRBJ2-2; tentative D call: TRBD2 (6 bases). The V and J ends lost 4 bases and 5 bases respectively, with 20 bases between them. The CDR3 consists of 17 residues. CDR1 and CDR2 (germline): LNHDA, SQIVND (reference sequence). In nucleotides, the CDR3 is TGTGCCAGTAGTACCGGGACTCAAACGTCTATGACCGGGGAGCTGTTTTTT. Encoded protein: CASSTGTQTSMTGELFF.

The genes are TRBV28 and TRBJ1-1, with D possibly matching TRBD1 (6 bases). The CDR3 runs to 16 residues. Germline-derived CDR1 and CDR2 are MDHEN and SYDVKM. The V end lost 8 bases, the J end lost 8 bases, and 27 bases lay between the germline ends. CDR3 amino acids: CASYGGASRPSTEAFF. In DNA, the CDR3 is TGTGCCAGCTATGGGGGGGCCAGCCGGCCATCAACCGAAGCTTTCTTT.

The V and J genes are TRBV6-5 and TRBJ2-5; TRBD2 aligns across 7 bases. There are 14 residues in the CDR3. V trimming: 8 bases; J trimming: 5 bases; junction bases outside the gene matches: 11. The germline V gene encodes CDR1 MNHEY and CDR2 SVGAGI. CDR3 in amino acids: CASVTGGPQETQYF. In nucleotides, the CDR3 is TGTGCCAGCGTTACGGGGGGACCCCAGGAGACCCAGTACTTC.

The rearrangement joins TRBV6-5 to TRBJ1-1, with D possibly being TRBD1 (6 bases). The ends were cut back, 4 bases at V and 2 bases at J, with 11 bases in the middle. From germline, CDR1 is MNHEY and CDR2 SVGAGI. The CDR3 contains 14 residues. CDR3 sequence reads: CASSSPGTNTEAFF. CDR3 DNA: TGTGCCAGCAGTTCCCCTGGGACAAACACTGAAGCTTTCTTT.

This clone appeared a few times. The CDR3 sequence: CASSLDWGGPNEQFF. The CDR3 bases are TGTGCCAGCAGCTTAGATTGGGGGGGCCCAAATGAGCAGTTCTTC. The chain has TRBV7-2 and TRBJ2-1; weak D call: TRBD2 (7 bases). The ends were cut back, 1 base at V and 7 bases at J, with 14 bases in the middle. This CDR3 is 15 amino acids long. CDR1 SGHTA and CDR2 FQGNSA come from the germline V gene.

The V and J genes are TRBV5-5 and TRBJ1-6, with 9 bases that match TRBD1. The junction had 10 bases not matched to a gene; V was cut back by 5 bases and J by 7 bases. This CDR3 spans 16 amino acids. CDR1 and CDR2 from the germline V gene are SGHKS and YYEKEE (reference sequence). DNA for the CDR3: TGTGCCAGCAGGAACTACAGGGGGCAGGGAAATTCACCCCTCCACTTT. Amino acids: CASRNYRGQGNSPLHF.

The genes are TRBV5-6 and TRBJ2-3; 10 bases are a match to TRBD1. There are 15 residues in the CDR3. The germline CDR1 and CDR2 sequences are SGHDT and YYEEEE. The V gene end was trimmed by 3 bases and the J gene end by 2 bases; junction bases not matched to a gene: 3. CDR3 nucleotide sequence: TGTGCCAGCAGCTCCGGGACAGGGGACACAGATACGCAGTATTTT. Its protein product is CASSSGTGDTDTQYF.

The rearrangement uses TRBV30 and TRBJ1-2, with TRBD1 matching 11 bases. The CDR3 runs to 13 residues. Trimming at V came to 4 bases and at J to 6 bases, leaving 4 bases not matched to a gene. Germline V gene lookup returns CDR1 GTSNPN and CDR2 SVGIG (reference sequence). The CDR3 region is CAWTRDRGNGYTF. CDR3 bases: TGTGCCTGGACCCGGGACAGGGGGAATGGCTACACCTTC.

The rearrangement links TRBV5-1 to TRBJ1-3; D possibly corresponds to TRBD1 (6 bases). V dropped 4 bases and J dropped 0 bases, with 8 bases sitting between them. Germline loops: CDR1 SGHRS, CDR2 YFSETQ. This CDR3 has 14 amino acids. CDR3 in DNA: TGCGCCAGCAGCCAGGGGAGCTCTGGAAACACCATATATTTT. Translated, it gives CASSQGSSGNTIYF.